This is a list of T cell receptor beta chains from one sample in a study of regulatory T cells in long-lasting Graves disease. TCRdb used MiXCR to reprocess the multiplex PCR reads, holding one entry per CDR3 protein. Of approximately 400,000 distinct CDR3 sequences in the sample, over 9.5% were seen once. The data also belong to a second study, concerning T cells in Graves' hyperthyroidism and ophthalmopathy.

Source: peripheral blood mononuclear cells (PBMCs), taken at new diagnosis, from a patient treated with antithyroid drugs. The receptors here all came from a woman aged 18-29 years with Graves disease. Both conserved end residues are part of each CDR3. The D gene is left open where the match is weak. Clone sizes are given selectively: once, few, many, or a class where the clone is expanded.

TRBV28,NA,few,13,TRBJ2-7,CASPGPGSYEQYF,TGTGCCAGCCCCGGGCCGGGCTCCTACGAGCAGTACTTC
TRBV7-3,TRBD1,many,14,TRBJ1-1,CASSSTGEGVEAFF,TGTGCCAGCAGCTCTACAGGGGAGGGAGTTGAAGCTTTCTTT
TRBV10-1,NA,many,15,TRBJ2-5,CASSALGGGWETQYF,TGCGCCAGCAGTGCTTTAGGGGGAGGTTGGGAGACCCAGTACTTC
TRBV27,NA,NA,14,TRBJ2-1,CGSSRYSSYNEQFF,TGTGGCAGCAGTCGCTACAGCTCCTACAATGAGCAGTTCTTC
TRBV7-2,NA,few,16,TRBJ1-1,CASRMDPLGLNTEAFF,TGTGCCAGCAGAATGGACCCCTTAGGGTTGAACACTGAAGCTTTCTTT
TRBV7-9,NA,many,13,TRBJ2-3,CASSARGTDTQYF,TGTGCCAGCAGCGCCAGGGGCACAGATACGCAGTATTTT
TRBV2,NA,few,13,TRBJ1-2,CVSSEAEDYGYTF,TGTGTCAGCAGTGAGGCCGAGGACTATGGCTACACCTTC
TRBV7-8,TRBD2,many,15,TRBJ2-7,CASSLGLAGAAEQYF,TGTGCCAGCAGCTTGGGACTAGCGGGAGCGGCGGAGCAGTACTTC
TRBV20-1,NA,NA,16,TRBJ2-5,CSARELTGPRVETQYF,TGCAGTGCTAGAGAACTAACCGGCCCGAGGGTCGAGACCCAGTACTTC
TRBV20-1,TRBD2,many,10,TRBJ2-1,CRASGDEQFF,TGCAGGGCTAGCGGGGATGAGCAGTTCTTC
TRBV12-3/TRBV12-4,NA,many,14,TRBJ1-4,CASSHKRPNEKLFF,TGTGCCAGCAGCCATAAGCGGCCCAATGAAAAACTGTTTTTT
TRBV2,NA,few,12,TRBJ1-2,CASSEGSGGYTF,TGTGCCAGCAGTGAGGGTAGCGGGGGCTACACCTTC
TRBV24-1,TRBD1,few,16,TRBJ2-2,CATSENRGRDTGELFF,TGTGCCACCAGTGAAAACAGGGGGCGCGACACCGGGGAGCTGTTTTTT
TRBV7-2,NA,many,19,TRBJ1-1,CASSLTRPGRYDLNTEAFF,TGTGCCAGCAGCCTTACCCGCCCGGGGCGATATGATTTGAACACTGAAGCTTTCTTT
TRBV20-1,NA,many,15,TRBJ1-5,CSARDAGLSNQPQHF,TGCAGTGCTCGAGATGCCGGTCTTAGCAATCAGCCCCAGCATTTT
TRBV29-1,NA,NA,14,TRBJ1-3,CSVAPGQGGNTIYF,TGCAGCGTTGCTCCGGGACAAGGGGGAAACACCATATATTTT
TRBV25-1,TRBD1,many,18,TRBJ2-1,CASSDEIQIRDRGDEQFF,TGTGCCAGCAGTGACGAAATCCAAATCCGGGACAGGGGAGATGAGCAGTTCTTC
TRBV11-3,NA,many,18,TRBJ2-1,CASSLDSLRGSPYNEQFF,TGTGCCAGCAGCTTAGATTCCCTAAGGGGGAGTCCCTACAATGAGCAGTTCTTC
TRBV29-1,NA,few,11,TRBJ1-1,CSVGLGTEAFF,TGCAGCGTTGGGCTAGGGACTGAAGCTTTCTTT
TRBV7-9,TRBD1,few,15,TRBJ1-4,CASSLPGTGDEKLFF,TGTGCCAGCAGCTTACCCGGGACAGGGGACGAAAAACTGTTTTTT
TRBV10-3,NA,few,13,TRBJ1-3,CAISDEGVDTIYF,TGTGCCATCAGTGATGAAGGGGTGGACACCATATATTTT
TRBV9,NA,NA,11,TRBJ1-2,CASSGRLGYTF,TGTGCCAGCAGCGGGCGGTTAGGCTACACCTTC
TRBV12-3/TRBV12-4,TRBD2,many,15,TRBJ2-3,CASSGGLAGTDTQYF,TGTGCCAGCAGTGGGGGACTAGCGGGCACAGATACGCAGTATTTT
TRBV6-2/TRBV6-3,TRBD2,few,15,TRBJ2-7,CASSYSAGIKDEQYF,TGTGCCAGCAGTTACTCAGCGGGAATTAAGGACGAGCAGTACTTC
TRBV11-1,TRBD1,many,16,TRBJ2-1,CASSFPGGLGRNEQFF,TGTGCCAGCAGCTTTCCAGGGGGCTTGGGTCGGAATGAGCAGTTCTTC
TRBV11-2,TRBD1,many,15,TRBJ1-2,CASSLAGTENYGYTF,TGTGCCAGCAGCTTAGCCGGGACAGAAAACTATGGCTACACCTTC
TRBV5-1,TRBD2,many,17,TRBJ2-1,CASSFTRTSGGDNEQFF,TGCGCCAGCAGCTTCACACGGACTAGCGGGGGTGACAATGAGCAGTTCTTC
TRBV12-3/TRBV12-4,NA,many,12,TRBJ1-1,CASSLDRVAAFF,TGTGCCAGCAGTTTAGACAGGGTAGCAGCTTTCTTT
TRBV3-1,TRBD1,NA,14,TRBJ1-2,CASSQAGGAYGYTF,TGTGCCAGCAGCCAGGCAGGGGGAGCCTATGGCTACACCTTC
TRBV18,TRBD1,many,16,TRBJ1-2,CASSPFLGTGSYGYTF,TGTGCCAGCTCACCTTTCCTGGGGACAGGAAGCTATGGCTACACCTTC
TRBV14,NA,many,13,TRBJ2-3,CASSQGRLDTQYF,TGTGCCAGCAGCCAAGGACGACTAGATACGCAGTATTTT
TRBV29-1,NA,few,16,TRBJ2-1,CSVEEGRASSCNEQFF,TGCAGCGTTGAAGAAGGGCGGGCGAGCTCCTGCAATGAGCAGTTCTTC
TRBV6-1,NA,NA,13,TRBJ2-1,CASTLGGGGEQFF,TGTGCCAGCACCCTTGGGGGGGGCGGTGAGCAGTTCTTC
TRBV12-3/TRBV12-4,NA,many,14,TRBJ2-3,CASRDPRATDTQYF,TGTGCCAGCAGAGACCCTCGGGCCACAGATACGCAGTATTTT
TRBV18,TRBD1,NA,17,TRBJ2-2,CASSPDNRGINTGELFF,TGTGCCAGCTCACCAGACAACAGGGGGATTAACACCGGGGAGCTGTTTTTT
TRBV10-3,NA,many,16,TRBJ1-1,CAISEGRGRMNTEAFF,TGTGCCATCAGTGAGGGCCGGGGGCGGATGAACACTGAAGCTTTCTTT